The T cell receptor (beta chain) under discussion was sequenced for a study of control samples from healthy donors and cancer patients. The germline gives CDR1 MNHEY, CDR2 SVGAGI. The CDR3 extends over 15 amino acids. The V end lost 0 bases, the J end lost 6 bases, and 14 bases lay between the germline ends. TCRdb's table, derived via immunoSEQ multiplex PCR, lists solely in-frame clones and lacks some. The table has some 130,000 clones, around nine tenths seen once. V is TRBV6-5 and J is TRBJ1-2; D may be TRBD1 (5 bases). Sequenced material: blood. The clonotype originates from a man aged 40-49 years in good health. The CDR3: CASSYSRLGTNGYTF. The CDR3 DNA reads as TGTGCCAGCAGTTACTCGAGGTTAGGGACGAATGGCTACACCTTC.